Each of the 20 T cell receptor beta chains below was sequenced from the same sample in a study of blood T cell repertoires in COVID-19. Profiling relied on immunoSEQ multiplex PCR, and the TCRdb table lists in-frame clones only, not all of them. The top ten hold around 8% of the sample, which has approximately 190,000 clones, around 76% seen once. Sample: peripheral blood. The receptor source for this set is a woman aged 55-69 years with COVID-19, enrolled during active disease.

The chain employs TRBV15 and TRBJ2-3, with 10 positions matching TRBD2. V gave up 5 bases and J gave up 5 bases; unmatched junction bases: 10. The germline gives CDR1 LNHNV, CDR2 YYDKDF (reference sequence). The CDR3 has 16 residues. CDR3 in DNA: TGTGCCACCAGCGGGCCCGGGACTAGCGATGGAGATACGCAGTATTTT. Protein product: CATSGPGTSDGDTQYF.

For this clone: This sample includes further DNA sequences coding for the same CDR3. The V and J genes are TRBV2 and TRBJ2-3; D is unresolved. Trimming stripped 4 bases from V and 0 bases from J, with 5 bases between. This CDR3 has 13 amino acids. Germline assignment: CDR1 SNHLY and CDR2 FYNNEI. CDR3 coding DNA: TGTGCCAGCAGTGGAGAAAGCACAGATACGCAGTATTTT. This encodes CASSGESTDTQYF.

The chain joins TRBV7-2 to TRBJ2-7; 8 bases are a match to TRBD1. The CDR3 covers 14 residues. In germline, CDR1 is SGHTA, CDR2 FQGNSA. Trimming took 5 bases from V and 8 from J; bases not matched to a gene: 11. CDR3 loop: CASSPDRVPSKQYF. Written as DNA, the CDR3 is TGTGCCAGCAGCCCGGACAGGGTCCCTAGCAAGCAGTACTTC.

The chain joins TRBV27 to TRBJ2-1; D ambiguous. Germline CDR1 is MNHEY and CDR2 is SMNVEV (reference sequence). Trimming removed 4 bases from V and 0 bases from J, with 19 bases in between. CDR3 length: 18 amino acids. The CDR3 DNA reads as TGTGCCAGCAGTTCCTCGAGTCGTTTTATGAGCTCCTACAATGAGCAGTTCTTC. Its translation is CASSSSSRFMSSYNEQFF.

In nucleotides, the CDR3 is TGTGCCAGCAGCTTCGGACTTGAATCCTACAATGAGCAGTTCTTC. It is translated as CASSFGLESYNEQFF. The genes are TRBV11-3 and TRBJ2-1; tentative D call: TRBD2 (5 bases). V lost 3 bases, J lost 1 base, and 10 bases lay in between. Germline V CDR1 and CDR2: SGHNT, YENEEA. The CDR3 sequence is 15 residues long.

This chain uses TRBV7-3 with TRBJ2-3; D not certain. The V gene's germline CDR1 is SGHTA and CDR2 FQGTGA. V lost 5 bases to trimming and J lost 3 bases, with 12 bases between them. CDR3 length equals 14 residues. The CDR3 sequence is CASSRMFGTDTQYF. The CDR3 nucleotides are TGTGCCAGCAGCCGGATGTTCGGGACAGATACGCAGTATTTT.

This chain links TRBV3-1 (or the pseudogene TRBV3-2) with TRBJ1-5; 9 nucleotides agree with TRBD1. Germline V gene lookup returns CDR1 LGHDT and CDR2 YNNKEL (reference sequence). The CDR3 length is 15 residues. The V gene end was trimmed by 3 bases and the J gene end by 5 bases; junction bases not matched to a gene: 5. The CDR3 region is CASSQGDRDDQPQHF. CDR3 DNA sequence: TGTGCCAGCAGCCAGGGGGACAGGGACGATCAGCCCCAGCATTTT.

The chain links TRBV5-4 to TRBJ1-3; D is possibly TRBD1 (6 bases). The V gene's germline CDR1 is SGHNT and CDR2 YYREEE (reference sequence). The CDR3 runs to 14 residues. The V gene lost 4 bases and the J gene lost 7 bases, with 15 bases spanning the gap. Written as DNA, the CDR3 is TGTGCCAGCAGCATCAGGGGTTATGGGAACACCATATATTTT. Protein sequence: CASSIRGYGNTIYF.

V is TRBV3-1 (or the pseudogene TRBV3-2) and J is TRBJ2-1; the match to TRBD2 covers 12 bases. Germline lookup yields CDR1 LGHDT and CDR2 YNNKEL (reference sequence). V was clipped by 0 bases and J by 0 bases; unmatched bases: 12. The CDR3 has 21 residues. The CDR3: CASSQDTLGLAGKSSYNEQFF. For the CDR3, the DNA is TGTGCCAGCAGCCAAGATACTCTAGGACTAGCGGGGAAAAGCTCCTACAATGAGCAGTTCTTC.

The rearrangement joins TRBV25-1 to TRBJ1-2; TRBD1 matches at 11 bases. CDR3 length: 15 residues. Germline V gene data show CDR1 as MGHDK and CDR2 as SYGVNS. With V trimmed by 6 bases and J by 4 bases, 7 bases remained unmatched. In DNA, the CDR3 is TGTGCCAGCAGGCCCGGGACAGGGGGTAGCTATGGCTACACCTTC. As protein: CASRPGTGGSYGYTF.

The chain recombines TRBV18 with TRBJ2-2; weak D call: TRBD2 (5 bases). This CDR3 contains 17 residues. V lost 6 bases and J lost 0, with 17 bases in between. Germline assignment: CDR1 KGHSH and CDR2 LQKENI. The CDR3 sequence is CASSPMGGLANTGELFF. The CDR3 DNA is TGTGCCAGCTCCCCTATGGGCGGGCTAGCGAACACCGGGGAGCTGTTTTTT.

This clone was observed a handful of times. This chain links TRBV7-9 with TRBJ2-5, with 11 bases matching TRBD2. This CDR3 contains 18 residues. Losses at the gene ends were 5 bases for V and 7 bases for J; bases not matched to a gene: 18. Germline values: CDR1 SEHNR, CDR2 FQNEAQ (reference sequence). The DNA for the CDR3 is TGTGCCAGCAGCCCCCCTCTTCGACTAGCGGGACTTCAGGGGACCCAGTACTTC. Translating it yields CASSPPLRLAGLQGTQYF.

This sequence joins TRBV25-1 and TRBJ2-5; D possibly corresponds to TRBD1 (6 bases). This CDR3 region has 15 residues. The germline V gene encodes CDR1 MGHDK and CDR2 SYGVNS. V gave up 2 bases and J gave up 5 bases, with 15 bases separating them. The CDR3 here is CASSEGVGGTETQYF. The CDR3 DNA reads TGTGCCAGCAGTGAAGGCGTAGGGGGAACTGAGACCCAGTACTTC.

The CDR3 DNA reads TGCGCCAGCAGCCAAGATTTCGGGGTAGCGCCCTACGAGCAGTACTTC. Translation: CASSQDFGVAPYEQYF. The chain is built from TRBV4-3 and TRBJ2-7; weak D call: TRBD2 (5 bases). The CDR3 contains 16 residues. Trimming removed 0 bases from V and 2 bases from J, with 14 bases in between. Germline lookup yields CDR1 LGHNA and CDR2 YSLEER.

This clone was seen only once. The chain recombines TRBV5-1 with TRBJ1-1, with 7 nucleotides matching TRBD1. The CDR3 extends over 14 amino acids. With 3 bases clipped from V and 5 bases from J, the junction kept 7 bases outside the gene matches. The germline V gene has CDR1 SGHRS and CDR2 YFSETQ. DNA of the CDR3: TGCGCCAGCAGCTCCAGACAGGGTTCGACTGAAGCTTTCTTT. It translates to CASSSRQGSTEAFF.

The chain combines TRBV7-6 with TRBJ1-1; D unclear. This CDR3 has 13 amino acids. Per germline, CDR1 SGHVS and CDR2 FNYEAQ. Trimming removed 0 bases at V and 8 bases at J, with 10 bases between. In DNA form, the CDR3 reads TGTGCCAGCAGCTTAGCGTGGACGGGAGAAGCTTTCTTT. This sequence encodes CASSLAWTGEAFF.

J is TRBJ1-5 and V is TRBV4-1, with a tentative D call TRBD1 (6 bases). The length of the CDR3 is 15 residues. Germline assignment: CDR1 MGHRA and CDR2 YSYEKL. Trimming shortened V by 0 bases and J by 6 bases, and 12 bases separated the two germline ends. CDR3 coding DNA: TGCGCCAGCAGCCAAGAAAGAGGCAGGGGTCAGCCCCAGCATTTT. It is translated as CASSQERGRGQPQHF.

Ten or more counts support this clone. The gene calls are TRBV12-3 or TRBV12-4 and TRBJ2-7; D unclear. The CDR3 is 12 residues long. V dropped 2 bases and J dropped 7 bases, with 9 bases sitting between them. For the CDR3, the DNA is TGTGCCAGCAGTTTAACCAGTGTGGAGCAGTACTTC. Translation: CASSLTSVEQYF.

The table lists this clone with a count of one. The chain recombines TRBV6-1 with TRBJ2-2; 9 nucleotides agree with TRBD2. The CDR3 totals 15 residues. CDR1 is MNHNS, CDR2 SASEGT, per germline. Germline trimming cut 3 bases from V and 7 bases from J; bases unmatched to any gene: 6. The CDR3 sequence is CASSEFSGSGGELFF. DNA for the CDR3: TGTGCCAGCAGTGAGTTTAGCGGGAGTGGCGGGGAGCTGTTTTTT.

This rearrangement joins TRBV7-3 to TRBJ2-7; tentatively, D is TRBD1 (5 bases). V dropped 5 bases and J dropped 6 bases, with 8 bases sitting between them. The length of the CDR3 is 11 residues. Germline V gene data show CDR1 as SGHTA and CDR2 as FQGTGA. CDR3 nucleotides: TGTGCCAGCAGCAACAGGTCCGAGCAGTACTTC. Protein: CASSNRSEQYF.